This T cell receptor (beta chain) was captured in a study of blood T cell repertoires in COVID-19. This CDR3 contains 14 residues. CDR1 is LGHNA, CDR2 YSLEER, per germline. V was cut by 0 bases and J by 4 bases, with 9 bases left in between. Residents of around 24 US areas, aged about 18 to 89 years, made up the participants. Assignment of participants to cohorts was predicated upon participant-reported clinical history. Authors' processing steps: By means of reference gene primer amplification, nucleated cell counts were estimated. The method was immunoSEQ multiplex PCR; TCRdb's version includes in-frame clones alone and lacks a portion of them. The V and J calls and clone size were taken over from that table, and D and trimming were inferred from the DNA. The sample has roughly 250,000 clones, about 91% seen once.

The rearrangement uses TRBV4-3 and TRBJ1-2, with no clear D. Sequences were obtained from PBMCs or T cells enriched from blood (not recorded which). This sequence originates from a woman in her thirties or forties with acute COVID-19. The CDR3 DNA is TGCGCCAGCAGCCAAGAATTGGCGGCCTATGGCTACACCTTC. Protein sequence: CASSQELAAYGYTF.